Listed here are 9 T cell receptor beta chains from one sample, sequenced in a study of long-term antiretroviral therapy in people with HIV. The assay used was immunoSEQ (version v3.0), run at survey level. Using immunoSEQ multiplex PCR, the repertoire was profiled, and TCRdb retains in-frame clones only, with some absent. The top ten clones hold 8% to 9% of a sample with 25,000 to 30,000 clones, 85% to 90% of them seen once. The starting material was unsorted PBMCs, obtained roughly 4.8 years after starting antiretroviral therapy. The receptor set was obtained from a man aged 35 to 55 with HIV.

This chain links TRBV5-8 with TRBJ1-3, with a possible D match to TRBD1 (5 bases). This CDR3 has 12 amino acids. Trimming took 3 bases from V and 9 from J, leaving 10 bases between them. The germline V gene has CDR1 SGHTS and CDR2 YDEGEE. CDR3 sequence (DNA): TGTGCCAGCAGCTCCAGTAGGGGCACCATATATTTT. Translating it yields CASSSSRGTIYF.

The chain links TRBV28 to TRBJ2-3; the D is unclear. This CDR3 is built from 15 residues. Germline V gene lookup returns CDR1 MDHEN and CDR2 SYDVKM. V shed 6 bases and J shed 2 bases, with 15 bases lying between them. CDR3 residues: CASSRRSAYTDTQYF. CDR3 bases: TGTGCCAGCAGCCGAAGGTCCGCCTACACAGATACGCAGTATTTT.

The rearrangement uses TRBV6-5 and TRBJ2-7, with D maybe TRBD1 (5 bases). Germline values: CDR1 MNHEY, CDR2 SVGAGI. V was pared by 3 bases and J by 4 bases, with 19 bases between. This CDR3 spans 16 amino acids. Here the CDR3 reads CASSYFPTVGVYEQYF. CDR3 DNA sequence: TGTGCCAGCAGTTATTTCCCGACAGTCGGTGTATACGAGCAGTACTTC.

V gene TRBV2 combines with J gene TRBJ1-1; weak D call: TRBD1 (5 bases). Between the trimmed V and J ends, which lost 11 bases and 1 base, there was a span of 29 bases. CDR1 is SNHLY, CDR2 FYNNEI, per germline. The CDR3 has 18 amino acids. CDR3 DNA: TGTGCCTCCCCAACAGGCACCCCGAAGGGCCGAAGGAACACTGAAGCTTTCTTT. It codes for CASPTGTPKGRRNTEAFF.

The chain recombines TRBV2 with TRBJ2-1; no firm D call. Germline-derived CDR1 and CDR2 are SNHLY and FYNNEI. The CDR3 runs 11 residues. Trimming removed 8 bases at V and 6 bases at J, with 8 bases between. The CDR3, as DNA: TGTGCCAGCTCCCAAGTCAATGAGCAGTTCTTC. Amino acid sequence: CASSQVNEQFF.

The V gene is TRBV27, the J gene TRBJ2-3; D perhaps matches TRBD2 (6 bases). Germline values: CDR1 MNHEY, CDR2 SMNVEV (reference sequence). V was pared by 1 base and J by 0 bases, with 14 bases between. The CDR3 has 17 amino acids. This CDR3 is CASSLLGGTSSTDTQYF. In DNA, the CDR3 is TGTGCCAGCAGTTTATTAGGTGGGACTTCTAGCACAGATACGCAGTATTTT.

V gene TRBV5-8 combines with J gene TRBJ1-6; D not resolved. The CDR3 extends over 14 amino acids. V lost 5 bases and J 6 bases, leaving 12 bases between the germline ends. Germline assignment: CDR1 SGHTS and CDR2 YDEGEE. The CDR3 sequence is CASRPGPINSPLHF. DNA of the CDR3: TGTGCCAGCAGACCCGGGCCCATTAATTCACCCCTCCACTTT.

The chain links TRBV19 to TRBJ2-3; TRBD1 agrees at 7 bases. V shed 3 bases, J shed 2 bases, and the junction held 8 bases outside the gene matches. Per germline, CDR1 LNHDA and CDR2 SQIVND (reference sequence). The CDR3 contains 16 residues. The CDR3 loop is CASSILGQAVTDTQYF. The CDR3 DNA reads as TGTGCCAGTAGTATTCTCGGACAGGCGGTCACAGATACGCAGTATTTT.

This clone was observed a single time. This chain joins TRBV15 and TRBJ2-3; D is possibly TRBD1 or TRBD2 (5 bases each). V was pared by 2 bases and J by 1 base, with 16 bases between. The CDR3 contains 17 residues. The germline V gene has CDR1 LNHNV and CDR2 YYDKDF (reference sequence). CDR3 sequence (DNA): TGTGCCACCAGCAGACGCCCGGGGACCGGGGGCACAGATACGCAGTATTTT. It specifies CATSRRPGTGGTDTQYF.